The 4 T cell receptor beta chains below come from one sample, sequenced in a study of shared clonotypes between healthy human individuals. The data were produced by immunoSEQ multiplex PCR, yet TCRdb's version contains in-frame clones alone and is incomplete. The repertoire consists of about 380,000 clones, with just over 95% occurring once and the leading ten covering about 0.32%. Sequenced: memory CD8+ T cells sorted from blood. Subset meaning: CD45RO+ cells pooled with CCR7-negative TemRA cells. The receptors stem from a man aged 25 to 45 in good health.

This chain uses TRBV5-4 with TRBJ2-2, with TRBD1 matching over 10 bases. The CDR3 consists of 14 residues. The trim removed 4 bases at V and 4 bases at J, leaving 1 base unmatched. Germline CDR1 is SGHNT and CDR2 is YYREEE (reference sequence). This CDR3 is CASSRQGATGELFF. The CDR3 DNA sequence: TGTGCCAGCAGCCGACAGGGGGCCACCGGGGAGCTGTTTTTT.

The V gene is TRBV15, the J gene TRBJ1-2; 10 bases agree with TRBD1. V dropped 1 base and J dropped 6; count of bases not matched to a gene: 5. CDR1 is LNHNV and CDR2 is YYDKDF in the germline V gene (reference sequence). This CDR3 spans 15 amino acids. The CDR3 DNA sequence: TGTGCCACCAGCAGAGGTGGCGGGACAGGGGATGGCTACACCTTC. The encoded protein is CATSRGGGTGDGYTF. Combining the CDR3 with reference TRBV15 and TRBJ1-2 gives the whole variable domain DAMVIQNPRYQVTQFGKPVTLSCSQTLNHNVMYWYQQKSSQAPKLLFHYYDKDFNNEADTPDNFQSRRPNTSFCFLDIRSPGLGDTAMYLCATSRGGGTGDGYTFGSGTRLTVV.

This chain uses TRBV6-1 with TRBJ2-1, with D tentatively TRBD2 (6 bases). Trimming cost V 4 bases and J 4 bases, with 8 bases left between them. The CDR3 runs 13 residues. Germline assignment: CDR1 MNHNS and CDR2 SASEGT. As DNA, the CDR3 is TGTGCCAGCAGTGCGGGAGTTTACAATGAGCAGTTCTTC. Its translation is CASSAGVYNEQFF.

The chain uses TRBV5-1 and TRBJ1-2; D perhaps matches TRBD1 (6 bases). The CDR3 spans 13 residues. Trimming took 3 bases from V and 4 from J, leaving 10 bases between them. Germline-derived CDR1 and CDR2 are SGHRS and YFSETQ. CDR3 sequence (DNA): TGCGCCAGCAGCTACGGGACAATCTATGGCTACACCTTC. Protein: CASSYGTIYGYTF. The full variable domain, its missing parts supplied by reference TRBV5-1 and TRBJ1-2, is KAGVTQTPRYLIKTRGQQVTLSCSPISGHRSVSWYQQTPGQGLQFLFEYFSETQRNKGNFPGRFSGRQFSNSRSEMNVSTLELGDSALYLCASSYGTIYGYTFGSGTRLTVV.